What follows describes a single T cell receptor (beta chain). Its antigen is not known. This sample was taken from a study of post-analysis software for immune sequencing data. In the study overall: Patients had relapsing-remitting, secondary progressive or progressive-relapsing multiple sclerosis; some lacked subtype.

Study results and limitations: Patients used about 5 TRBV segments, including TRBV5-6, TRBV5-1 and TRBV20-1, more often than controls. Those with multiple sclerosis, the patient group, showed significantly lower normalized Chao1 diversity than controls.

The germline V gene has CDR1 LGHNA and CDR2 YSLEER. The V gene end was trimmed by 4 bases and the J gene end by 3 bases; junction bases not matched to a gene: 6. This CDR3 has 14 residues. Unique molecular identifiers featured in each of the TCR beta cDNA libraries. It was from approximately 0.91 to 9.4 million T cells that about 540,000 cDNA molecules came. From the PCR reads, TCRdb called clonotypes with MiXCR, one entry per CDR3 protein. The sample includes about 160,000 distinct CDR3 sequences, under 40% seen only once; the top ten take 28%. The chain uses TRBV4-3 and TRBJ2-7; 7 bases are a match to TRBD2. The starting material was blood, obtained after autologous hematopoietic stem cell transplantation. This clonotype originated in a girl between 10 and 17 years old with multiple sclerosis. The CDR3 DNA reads TGCGCCAGCAGCCGGTCGCGGGAGAGCTACGAGCAGTACTTC. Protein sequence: CASSRSRESYEQYF.